Sequencing of this TCR beta chain was carried out in a study of Graves' ophthalmopathy and Graves' hyperthyroidism. The overall study: Ahead of any treatment, peripheral blood was obtained at the initial diagnosis. Study conclusions and caveats: With a specificity of roughly 72% and a sensitivity of over 65%, the model predicted ophthalmopathy progression.

A follow-up of 18 months without ophthalmopathy meant that hyperthyroidism was stable. Fresh peripheral blood, about 10 ml, was the PBMC source. This clonotype has a count of ten or more. Its specificity is not known. The CDR3 loop spans 15 amino acids. V was trimmed by 2 bases and J by 5 bases, leaving 16 bases between them. Germline V CDR1 and CDR2: MNHEY, SMNVEV (reference sequence). RNA served as the template for amplifying TCR beta CDR3 regions. Amplification began with first-round RT-PCR using HTBI primers, then second-round multiplex PCR was performed. TCRdb itself ran the multiplex PCR reads through MiXCR, one entry per CDR3 protein. The sample lists hundreds of thousands of distinct CDR3 sequences, approximately 21% occurring once.

This chain uses TRBV27 with TRBJ2-7; D tentatively reads TRBD1 or TRBD2 (7 bases each). Sequenced: peripheral blood. This receptor was obtained from a woman under 30 with stable Graves' hyperthyroidism. Some clones in this sample may be carry-over from other donors' samples. The CDR3 DNA reads as TGTGCCAGCAGTTTACCAGGGGGGGGTTTCAACGAGCAGTACTTC. Translation: CASSLPGGGFNEQYF.